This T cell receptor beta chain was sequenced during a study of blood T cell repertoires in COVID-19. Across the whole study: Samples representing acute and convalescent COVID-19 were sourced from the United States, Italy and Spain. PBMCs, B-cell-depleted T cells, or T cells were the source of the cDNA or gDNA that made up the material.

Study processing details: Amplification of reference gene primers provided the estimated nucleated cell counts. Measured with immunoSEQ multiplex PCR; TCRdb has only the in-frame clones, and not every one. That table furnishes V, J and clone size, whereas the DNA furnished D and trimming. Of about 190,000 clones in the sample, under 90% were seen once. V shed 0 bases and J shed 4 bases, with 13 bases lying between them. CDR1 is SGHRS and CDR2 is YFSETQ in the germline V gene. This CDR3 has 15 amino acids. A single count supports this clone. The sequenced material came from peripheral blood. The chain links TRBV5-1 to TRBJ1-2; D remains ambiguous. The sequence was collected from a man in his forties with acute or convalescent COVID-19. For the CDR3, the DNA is TGCGCCAGCAGCTTGGAGATAGCATTCCCCTATGGCTACACCTTC. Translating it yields CASSLEIAFPYGYTF.